This T cell receptor beta chain is from a study of blood T cell repertoires in COVID-19. In the study overall: Whether acute or convalescent, the COVID-19 samples came from the United States, Italy and Spain. Nucleic acid was either cDNA or gDNA, and it came from T cells, B-cell-depleted T cells, or PBMCs.

In the study's own analysis: The authors estimated nucleated cell counts from reference gene primer amplification. Measured with immunoSEQ multiplex PCR; TCRdb has only the in-frame clones, and not every one. V and J calls and clone size are those listed in that table; D and trimming were worked out from the DNA. The table shows approximately 130,000 clones, with approximately 83% occurring only once. The germline V gene has CDR1 GTSNPN and CDR2 SVGIG (reference sequence). The CDR3 runs 14 residues. The germline V and J ends were trimmed by 0 bases and 0 bases, with 6 bases remaining between them. The V call is TRBV30, the J call TRBJ1-5; D is unresolved. The receptor was isolated from a woman between 50 and 59 years old who had recovered from COVID-19. The sample was peripheral blood. This CDR3 is CAWSVPYSNQPQHF. In DNA form, the CDR3 reads TGTGCCTGGAGTGTCCCCTATAGCAATCAGCCCCAGCATTTT.